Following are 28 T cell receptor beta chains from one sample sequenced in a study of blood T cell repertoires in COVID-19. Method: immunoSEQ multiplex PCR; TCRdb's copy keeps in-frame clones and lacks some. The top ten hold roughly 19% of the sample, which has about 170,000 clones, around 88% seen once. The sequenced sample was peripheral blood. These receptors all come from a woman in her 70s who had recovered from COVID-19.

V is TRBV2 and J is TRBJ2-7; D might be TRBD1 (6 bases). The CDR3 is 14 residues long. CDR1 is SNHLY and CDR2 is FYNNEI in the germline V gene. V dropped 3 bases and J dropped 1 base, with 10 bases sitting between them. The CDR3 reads CASSDQGQSYEQYF. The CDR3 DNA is TGTGCCAGCAGTGACCAAGGACAGTCCTACGAGCAGTACTTC.

CDR3 loop: CASSPSGGKPQHF. In DNA form, the CDR3 reads TGTGCCAGCAGCCCCAGCGGTGGGAAGCCCCAGCATTTT. The rearrangement links TRBV7-2 to TRBJ1-5; no firm D call. The CDR3 runs 13 residues. Trimming removed 5 bases at V and 8 bases at J, with 13 bases between. Looked up from germline, CDR1 is SGHTA and CDR2 is FQGNSA.

The CDR3 reads CASSLDAERARWGEQFF. As DNA, the CDR3 is TGTGCCAGCAGCTTAGACGCGGAGCGGGCCCGATGGGGTGAGCAGTTCTTC. This sequence joins TRBV7-2 and TRBJ2-1; weak D call: TRBD2 (6 bases). Trimming stripped 1 base from V and 9 bases from J, with 22 bases between. The CDR3 has 17 residues. Germline assignment: CDR1 SGHTA and CDR2 FQGNSA.

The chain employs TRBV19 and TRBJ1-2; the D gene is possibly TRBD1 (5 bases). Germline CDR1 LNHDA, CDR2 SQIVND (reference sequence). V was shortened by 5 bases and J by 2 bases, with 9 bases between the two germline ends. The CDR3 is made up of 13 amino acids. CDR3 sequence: CASSPGSNYGYTF. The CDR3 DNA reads TGTGCCAGTAGTCCAGGGTCCAACTATGGCTACACCTTC.

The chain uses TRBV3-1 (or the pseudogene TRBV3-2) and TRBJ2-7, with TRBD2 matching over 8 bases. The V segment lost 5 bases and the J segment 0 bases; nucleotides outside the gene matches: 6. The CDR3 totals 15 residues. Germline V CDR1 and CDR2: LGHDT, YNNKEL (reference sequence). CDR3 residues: CASSIAGSPSYEQYF. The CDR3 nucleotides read TGTGCCAGCAGCATAGCGGGATCCCCCTCCTACGAGCAGTACTTC.

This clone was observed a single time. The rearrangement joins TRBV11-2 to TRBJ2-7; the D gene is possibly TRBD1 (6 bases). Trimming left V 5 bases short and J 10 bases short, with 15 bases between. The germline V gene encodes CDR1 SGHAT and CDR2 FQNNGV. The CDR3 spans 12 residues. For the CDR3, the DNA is TGTGCCAGCAGCCCCGGGTGGGGGCGACAGTACTTC. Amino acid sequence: CASSPGWGRQYF.

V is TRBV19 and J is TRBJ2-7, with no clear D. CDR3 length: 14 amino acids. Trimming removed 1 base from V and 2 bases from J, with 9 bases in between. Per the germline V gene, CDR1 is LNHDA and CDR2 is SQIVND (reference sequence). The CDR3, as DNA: TGTGCCAGTAGTATAGTGGCAGGAACCTACGAGCAGTACTTC. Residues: CASSIVAGTYEQYF.

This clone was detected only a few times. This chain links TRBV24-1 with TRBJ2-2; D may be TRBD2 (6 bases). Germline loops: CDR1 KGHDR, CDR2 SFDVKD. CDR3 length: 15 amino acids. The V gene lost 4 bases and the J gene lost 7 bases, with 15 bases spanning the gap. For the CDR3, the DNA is TGTGCCACCAGTGAGGAGGGCGCCCTAAGCGGGGAGCTGTTTTTT. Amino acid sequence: CATSEEGALSGELFF.

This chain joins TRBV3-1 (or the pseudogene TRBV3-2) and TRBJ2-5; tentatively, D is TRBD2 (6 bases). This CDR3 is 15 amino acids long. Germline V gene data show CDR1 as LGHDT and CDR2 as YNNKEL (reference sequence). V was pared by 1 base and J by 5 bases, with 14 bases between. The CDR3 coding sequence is TGTGCCAGCAGCCAAGGACCAGCCCTAGCGGAGACCCAGTACTTC. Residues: CASSQGPALAETQYF.

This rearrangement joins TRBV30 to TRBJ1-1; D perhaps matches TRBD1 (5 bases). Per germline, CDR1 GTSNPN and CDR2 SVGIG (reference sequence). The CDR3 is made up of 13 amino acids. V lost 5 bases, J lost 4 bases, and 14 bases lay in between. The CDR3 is CAWAGAGGTEAFF. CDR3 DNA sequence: TGTGCCTGGGCGGGAGCGGGGGGCACTGAAGCTTTCTTT.

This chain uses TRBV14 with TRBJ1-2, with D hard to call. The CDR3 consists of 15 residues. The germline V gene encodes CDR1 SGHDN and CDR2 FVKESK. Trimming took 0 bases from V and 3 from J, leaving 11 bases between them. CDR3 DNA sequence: TGTGCCAGCAGCCAAGACGTCCGGGGTTACTATGGCTACACCTTC. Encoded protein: CASSQDVRGYYGYTF.

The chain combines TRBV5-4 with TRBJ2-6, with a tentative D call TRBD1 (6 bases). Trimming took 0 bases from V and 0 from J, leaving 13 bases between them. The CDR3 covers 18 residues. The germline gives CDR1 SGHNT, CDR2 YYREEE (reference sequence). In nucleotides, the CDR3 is TGTGCCAGCAGCTTGGTGGGCAGGGGCCCCTCTGGGGCCAACGTCCTGACTTTC. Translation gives CASSLVGRGPSGANVLTF.

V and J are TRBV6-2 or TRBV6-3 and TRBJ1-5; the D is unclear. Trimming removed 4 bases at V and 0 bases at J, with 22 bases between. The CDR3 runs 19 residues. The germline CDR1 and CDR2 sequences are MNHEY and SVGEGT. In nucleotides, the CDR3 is TGTGCCAGCAGTTTTACAGCCTGGGAAGCGGGCTATAGCAATCAGCCCCAGCATTTT. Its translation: CASSFTAWEAGYSNQPQHF.

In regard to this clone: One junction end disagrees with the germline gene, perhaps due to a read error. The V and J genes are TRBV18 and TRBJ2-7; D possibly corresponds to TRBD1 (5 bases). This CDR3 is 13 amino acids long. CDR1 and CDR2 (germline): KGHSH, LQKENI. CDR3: CASTPTDSYEQYF. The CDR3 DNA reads TGTGCCAGCACACCAACCGACAGCTACGAGCAGTACTTC.

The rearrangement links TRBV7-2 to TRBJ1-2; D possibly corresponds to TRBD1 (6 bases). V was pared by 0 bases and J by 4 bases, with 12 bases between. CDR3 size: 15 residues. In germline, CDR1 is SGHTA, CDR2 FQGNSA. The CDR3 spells CASSLAGGHIYGYTF. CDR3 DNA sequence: TGTGCCAGCAGCTTAGCAGGGGGACACATCTATGGCTACACCTTC.

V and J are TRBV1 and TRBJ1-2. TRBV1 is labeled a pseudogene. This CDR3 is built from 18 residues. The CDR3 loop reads CTSSQPRDPTRPNYGYTF. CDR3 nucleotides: TGCACCAGCAGCCAGCCCCGCGATCCCACGCGCCCGAACTATGGCTACACCTTC.

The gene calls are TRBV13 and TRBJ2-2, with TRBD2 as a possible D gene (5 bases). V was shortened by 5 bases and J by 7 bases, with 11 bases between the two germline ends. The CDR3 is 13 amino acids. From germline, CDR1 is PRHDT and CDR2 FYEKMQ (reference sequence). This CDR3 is CASSPHGLGELFF. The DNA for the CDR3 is TGTGCCAGCAGCCCTCATGGACTCGGGGAGCTGTTTTTT.

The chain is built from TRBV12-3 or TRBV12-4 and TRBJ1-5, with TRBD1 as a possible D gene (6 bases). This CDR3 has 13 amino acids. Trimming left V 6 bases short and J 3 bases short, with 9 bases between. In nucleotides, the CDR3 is TGTGCCAGCAGCCGACAGGACAATCAGCCCCAGCATTTT. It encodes CASSRQDNQPQHF.

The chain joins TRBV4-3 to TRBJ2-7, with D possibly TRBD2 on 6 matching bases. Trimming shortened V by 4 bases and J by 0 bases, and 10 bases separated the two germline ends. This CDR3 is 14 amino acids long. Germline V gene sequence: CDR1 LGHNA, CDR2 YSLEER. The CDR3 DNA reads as TGCGCCAGCAGCCCCGGGAGCCCCTCCTACGAGCAGTACTTC. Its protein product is CASSPGSPSYEQYF.

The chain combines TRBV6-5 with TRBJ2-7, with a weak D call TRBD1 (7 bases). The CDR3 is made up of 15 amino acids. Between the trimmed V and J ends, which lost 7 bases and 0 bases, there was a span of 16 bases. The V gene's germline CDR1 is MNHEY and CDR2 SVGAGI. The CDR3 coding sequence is TGTGCCAGCACCCCAGGGGGGACCCTCTCCTACGAGCAGTACTTC. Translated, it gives CASTPGGTLSYEQYF.

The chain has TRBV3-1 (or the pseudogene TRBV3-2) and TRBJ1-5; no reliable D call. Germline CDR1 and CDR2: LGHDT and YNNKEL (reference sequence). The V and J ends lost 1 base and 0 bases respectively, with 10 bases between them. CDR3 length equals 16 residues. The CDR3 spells CASSQAPDNSNQPQHF. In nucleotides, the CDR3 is TGTGCCAGCAGCCAAGCCCCCGACAATAGCAATCAGCCCCAGCATTTT.

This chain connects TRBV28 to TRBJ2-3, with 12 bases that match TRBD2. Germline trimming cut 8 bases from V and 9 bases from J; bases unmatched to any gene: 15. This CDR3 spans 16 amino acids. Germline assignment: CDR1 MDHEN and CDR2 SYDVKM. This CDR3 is CASERTSGASGRTQYF. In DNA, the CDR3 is TGTGCCAGCGAGAGGACTAGCGGGGCCTCGGGTAGGACGCAGTATTTT. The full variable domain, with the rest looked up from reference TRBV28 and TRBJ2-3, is DVKVTQSSRYLVKRTGEKVFLECVQDMDHENMFWYRQDPGLGLRLIYFSYDVKMKEKGDIPEGYSVSREKKERFSLILESASTNQTSMYLCASERTSGASGRTQYFGPGTRLTVL.

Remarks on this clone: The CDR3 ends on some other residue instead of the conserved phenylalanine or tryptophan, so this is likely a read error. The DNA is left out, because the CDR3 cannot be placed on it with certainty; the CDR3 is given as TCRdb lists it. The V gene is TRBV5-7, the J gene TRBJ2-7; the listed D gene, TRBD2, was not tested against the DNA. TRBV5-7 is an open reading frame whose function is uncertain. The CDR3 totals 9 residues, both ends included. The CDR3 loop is CASSPGFCI.

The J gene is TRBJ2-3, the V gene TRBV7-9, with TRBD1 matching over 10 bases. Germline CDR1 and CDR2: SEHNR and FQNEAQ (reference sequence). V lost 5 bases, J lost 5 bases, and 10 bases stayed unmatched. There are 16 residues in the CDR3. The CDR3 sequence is CASSEGTGTGVDTQYF. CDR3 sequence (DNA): TGTGCCAGCAGCGAGGGGACCGGGACAGGGGTAGATACGCAGTATTTT.

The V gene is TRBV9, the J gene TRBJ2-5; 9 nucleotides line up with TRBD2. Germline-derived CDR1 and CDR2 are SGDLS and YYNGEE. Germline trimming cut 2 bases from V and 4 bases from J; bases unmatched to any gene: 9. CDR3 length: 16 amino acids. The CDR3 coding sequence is TGTGCCAGCAGCGTTGGTGCGGGAGGGCCTAGAGAGACCCAGTACTTC. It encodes CASSVGAGGPRETQYF. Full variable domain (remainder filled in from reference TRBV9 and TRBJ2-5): DSGVTQTPKHLITATGQRVTLRCSPRSGDLSVYWYQQSLDQGLQFLIQYYNGEERAKGNILERFSAQQFPDLHSELNLSSLELGDSALYFCASSVGAGGPRETQYFGPGTRLLVL.

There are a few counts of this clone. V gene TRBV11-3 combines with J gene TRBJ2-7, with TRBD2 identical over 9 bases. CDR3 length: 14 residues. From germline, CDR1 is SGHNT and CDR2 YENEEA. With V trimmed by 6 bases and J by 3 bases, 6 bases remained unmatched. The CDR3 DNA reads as TGTGCCAGCAGACCGGCGGGGGGGTACTACGAGCAGTACTTC. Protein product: CASRPAGGYYEQYF.

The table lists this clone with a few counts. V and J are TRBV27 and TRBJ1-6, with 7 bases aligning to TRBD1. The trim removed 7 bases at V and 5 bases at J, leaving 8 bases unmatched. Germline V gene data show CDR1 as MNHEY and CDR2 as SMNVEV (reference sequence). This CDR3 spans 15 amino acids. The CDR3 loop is CASTTTGSHNSPLHF. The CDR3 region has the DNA TGTGCCAGCACCACGACAGGGTCCCATAATTCACCCCTCCACTTT.

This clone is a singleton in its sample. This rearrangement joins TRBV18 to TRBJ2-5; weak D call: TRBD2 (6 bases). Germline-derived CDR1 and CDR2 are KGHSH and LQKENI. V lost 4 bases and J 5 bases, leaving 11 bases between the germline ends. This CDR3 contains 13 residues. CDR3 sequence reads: CASSLGAGETQYF. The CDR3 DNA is TGTGCCAGCTCACTGGGCGCGGGGGAGACCCAGTACTTC.